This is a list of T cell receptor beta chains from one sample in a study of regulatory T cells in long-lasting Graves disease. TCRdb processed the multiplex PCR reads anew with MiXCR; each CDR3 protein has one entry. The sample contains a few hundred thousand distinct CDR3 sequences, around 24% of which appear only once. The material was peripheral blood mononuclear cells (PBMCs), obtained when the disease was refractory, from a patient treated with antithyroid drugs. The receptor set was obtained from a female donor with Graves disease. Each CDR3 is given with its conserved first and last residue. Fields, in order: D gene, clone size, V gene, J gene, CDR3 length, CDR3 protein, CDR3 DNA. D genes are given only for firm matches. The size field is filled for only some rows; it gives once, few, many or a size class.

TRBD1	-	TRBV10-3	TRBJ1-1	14	CATSGTGGGTEAFF	TGTGCCACCTCCGGGACAGGGGGTGGGACTGAAGCTTTCTTT
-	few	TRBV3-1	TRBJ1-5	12	CASSQRDQPQHF	TGTGCCAGCAGCCAGAGGGATCAGCCCCAGCATTTT
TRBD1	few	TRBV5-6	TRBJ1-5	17	CASSFTAGTGKGQPQHF	TGTGCCAGCAGCTTTACCGCCGGGACAGGGAAGGGTCAGCCCCAGCATTTT
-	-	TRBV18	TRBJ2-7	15	CASSPRLTSVFEQYF	TGTGCCAGCTCACCACGCCTAACTAGTGTCTTCGAGCAGTACTTC
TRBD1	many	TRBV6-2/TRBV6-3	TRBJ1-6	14	CASNFGTGNSPLHF	TGTGCCAGCAACTTTGGGACAGGAAATTCACCCCTCCACTTT
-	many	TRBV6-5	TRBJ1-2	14	CASSYSEGYYGYTF	TGTGCCAGCAGTTACTCGGAGGGCTACTATGGCTACACCTTC
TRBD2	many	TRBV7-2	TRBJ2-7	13	CASSLSGGYEQYF	TGTGCCAGCAGCCTTAGCGGGGGCTACGAGCAGTACTTC
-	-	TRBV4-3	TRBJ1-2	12	CASSQDLHGYTF	TGCGCCAGCAGCCAAGATCTTCATGGCTACACCTTC
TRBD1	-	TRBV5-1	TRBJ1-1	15	CASSLGQGLDTEAFF	TGCGCCAGCAGCTTAGGACAGGGCTTGGACACTGAAGCTTTCTTT
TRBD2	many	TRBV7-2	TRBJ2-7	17	CASSLGLGLAGDYEQYF	TGTGCCAGCAGCTTAGGTCTGGGACTAGCGGGTGACTACGAGCAGTACTTC
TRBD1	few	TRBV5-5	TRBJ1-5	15	CASSQTGTGNQPQHF	TGTGCCAGCAGCCAGACAGGGACGGGCAATCAGCCCCAGCATTTT
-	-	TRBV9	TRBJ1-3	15	CASSVASELRNTIYF	TGTGCCAGCAGCGTAGCGTCAGAACTGAGAAACACCATATATTTT
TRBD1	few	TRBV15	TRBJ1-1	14	CATSRPDRATEAFF	TGTGCCACCAGCAGACCCGACAGGGCCACTGAAGCTTTCTTT
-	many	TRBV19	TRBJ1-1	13	CASKRLTSTEAFF	TGTGCCAGTAAGCGACTAACAAGCACTGAAGCTTTCTTT
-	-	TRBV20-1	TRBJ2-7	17	CSASHSRSGGRTYGQYF	TGCAGTGCTAGTCATTCGCGATCTGGCGGGCGGACCTACGGGCAGTACTTC
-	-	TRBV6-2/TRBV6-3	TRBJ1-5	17	CASSERGTQYSNQPQHF	TGTGCCAGCAGTGAAAGGGGGACTCAATATAGCAATCAGCCCCAGCATTTT
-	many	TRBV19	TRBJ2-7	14	CASSTQGTSYEQYF	TGTGCCAGTAGTACCCAGGGGACCTCCTACGAACAGTACTTC
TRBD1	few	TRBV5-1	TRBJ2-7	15	CASSDRDRASYEQYF	TGCGCCAGCAGCGACCGGGACAGGGCCTCCTACGAGCAGTACTTC
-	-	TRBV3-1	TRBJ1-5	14	CASSQGDSIQPQHF	TGTGCCAGCAGCCAAGGCGACAGTATTCAGCCCCAGCATTTT
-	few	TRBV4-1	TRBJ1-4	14	CASSQDRGNEKLFF	TGCGCCAGCAGCCAAGACAGGGGTAATGAAAAACTGTTTTTT
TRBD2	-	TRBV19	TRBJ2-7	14	CASSIVGLADEQYF	TGTGCCAGTAGTATAGTAGGACTAGCGGACGAGCAGTACTTC
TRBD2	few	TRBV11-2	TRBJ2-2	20	CASSSPMGLAGGWDTGELFF	TGTGCCAGCAGCTCCCCCATGGGACTAGCGGGAGGATGGGACACCGGGGAGCTGTTTTTT
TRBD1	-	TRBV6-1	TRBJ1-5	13	CASRPGTAQPQHF	TGTGCCAGCAGGCCCGGGACAGCTCAGCCCCAGCATTTT
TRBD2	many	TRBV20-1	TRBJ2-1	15	CSVHTGTSDIHEQFF	TGCAGTGTCCATACCGGGACTAGCGATATCCATGAGCAGTTCTTC
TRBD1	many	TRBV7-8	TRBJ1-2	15	CASSLVGTEVSGYTF	TGTGCCAGCAGCCTAGTGGGGACAGAAGTCTCTGGCTACACCTTC
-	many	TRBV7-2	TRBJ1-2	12	CASSLRGDGYTF	TGTGCCAGCAGCTTACGGGGGGATGGCTACACCTTC
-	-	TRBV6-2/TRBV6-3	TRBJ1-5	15	CASSYSIGENQPQHF	TGTGCCAGCAGTTACTCGATTGGGGAAAATCAGCCCCAGCATTTT
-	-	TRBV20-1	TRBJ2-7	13	CSARVGKTYEQYF	TGCAGTGCTAGAGTCGGGAAGACCTACGAGCAGTACTTC
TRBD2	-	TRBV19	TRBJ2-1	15	CASSPIAGTNNEQFF	TGTGCCAGTAGTCCAATAGCGGGGACAAACAATGAGCAGTTCTTC
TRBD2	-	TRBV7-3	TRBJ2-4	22	CASSLFRVPGLADLRFKNIQYF	TGTGCCAGCAGCTTATTCCGAGTACCGGGACTAGCCGACCTCCGTTTCAAAAACATTCAGTACTTC
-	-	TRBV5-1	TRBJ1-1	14	CASSLALGDTEAFF	TGCGCCAGCAGCTTGGCTCTCGGGGACACTGAAGCTTTCTTT
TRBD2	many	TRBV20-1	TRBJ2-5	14	CSAAPSAGGETQYF	TGCAGTGCAGCCCCCTCCGCGGGAGGCGAGACCCAGTACTTC
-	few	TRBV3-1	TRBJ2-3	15	CASSQAWSGADTQYF	TGTGCCAGCAGCCAAGCTTGGTCGGGAGCAGATACGCAGTATTTT
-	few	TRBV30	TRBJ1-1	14	CAWSVRQWNTEAFF	TGTGCCTGGAGTGTACGTCAATGGAACACTGAAGCTTTCTTT
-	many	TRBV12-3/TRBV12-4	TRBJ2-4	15	CASSFRSGHKNIQYF	TGTGCCAGCAGTTTCCGTTCGGGACACAAAAACATTCAGTACTTC